A single sample is the source of the 14 T cell receptor beta chains below, sequenced in a study of T cells after yellow fever vaccination. TCRdb redid the calling of the 5' RACE reads with MiXCR, one entry per CDR3 protein. The profile shows some 420,000 distinct CDR3 sequences, around 19% of them singletons. The sample here was PBMCs, taken before the yellow fever booster vaccination. The receptors come from a man aged 18 to 30 who received the YFV17D yellow fever vaccine.

A few counts support this clonotype. J is TRBJ1-1 and V is TRBV29-1; D gene uncertain. CDR1 and CDR2 from the germline V gene are SQVTM and ANQGSEA. This CDR3 contains 11 residues. V lost 6 bases and J lost 6, with 11 bases in between. CDR3 coding DNA: TGCAGCGTCGGTGTCAGCGCTGAAGCTTTCTTT. This gives the protein CSVGVSAEAFF. The full variable domain, its missing parts supplied by reference TRBV29-1 and TRBJ1-1, is SAVISQKPSRDICQRGTSLTIQCQVDSQVTMMFWYRQQPGQSLTLIATANQGSEATYESGFVIDKFPISRPNLTFSTLTVSNMSPEDSSIYLCSVGVSAEAFFGQGTRLTVV.

This clonotype was counted between two and nine times. The genes are TRBV20-1 and TRBJ2-1, with D unclear. The CDR3 is made up of 14 amino acids. V dropped 0 bases and J dropped 4 bases, with 10 bases sitting between them. Germline V gene lookup returns CDR1 DFQATT and CDR2 SNEGSKA (reference sequence). This CDR3 reads CSARERSEYNEQFF. The DNA of the CDR3 is TGCAGTGCTAGAGAGAGGTCCGAGTACAATGAGCAGTTCTTC.

This clonotype was detected ten times or more. V gene TRBV7-2 combines with J gene TRBJ1-3; no reliable D call. This CDR3 has 13 amino acids. The germline CDR1 and CDR2 sequences are SGHTA and FQGNSA. The germline V and J ends were trimmed by 1 base and 2 bases, with 3 bases remaining between them. In nucleotides, the CDR3 is TGTGCCAGCAGCTTAGGGCCTGGAAACACCATATATTTT. Translated: CASSLGPGNTIYF.

This clonotype was counted only a few times. The chain has TRBV28 and TRBJ1-4; D perhaps matches TRBD1 (5 bases). The V gene lost 8 bases and the J gene lost 2 bases, with 12 bases spanning the gap. The CDR3 extends over 14 amino acids. The germline CDR1 and CDR2 sequences are MDHEN and SYDVKM. This chain's CDR3 is CASGLQGTNEKLFF. The CDR3 nucleotides read TGTGCCAGCGGCCTTCAGGGCACTAATGAAAAACTGTTTTTT.

This clonotype was detected only once. This may be a read error: a much more frequent sequence differs by one nucleotide. The chain links TRBV29-1 to TRBJ2-5, with D tentatively TRBD1 or TRBD2 (5 bases each). CDR1 is SQVTM, CDR2 ANQGSEA, per germline. With 6 bases removed from V and 5 bases from J, the gap between germline ends came to 19 bases. The CDR3 totals 14 residues. CDR3 DNA sequence: TGCAGCGTGGGGGAATCGACTAACGGGGAGACCCAGTACTTC. Amino acids: CSVGESTNGETQYF.

This clonotype was detected a few times. The chain links TRBV12-5 to TRBJ1-5; 9 bases align to TRBD1. There are 18 residues in the CDR3. V lost 6 bases, J lost 0 bases, and 12 bases stayed unmatched. Germline V CDR1 and CDR2: LGHNT, FRNRAP. CDR3 protein: CASGPGQGGGFSNQPQHF. For the CDR3, the DNA is TGTGCTAGTGGCCCGGGACAGGGAGGAGGGTTTAGCAATCAGCCCCAGCATTTT. Complete variable domain (other parts from reference TRBV12-5 and TRBJ1-5): DARVTQTPRHKVTEMGQEVTMRCQPILGHNTVFWYRQTMMQGLELLAYFRNRAPLDDSGMPKDRFSAEMPDATLATLKIQPSEPRDSAVYFCASGPGQGGGFSNQPQHFGDGTRLSIL.

The gene calls are TRBV18 and TRBJ2-5; D may be TRBD2 (6 bases). With 2 bases removed from V and 4 bases from J, the gap between germline ends came to 11 bases. The germline V gene has CDR1 KGHSH and CDR2 LQKENI. This CDR3 comprises 14 residues. The CDR3 bases are TGTGCCAGCTCACCAGTGACTAGAACAGAGACCCAGTACTTC. Translating gives CASSPVTRTETQYF.

In this sample, this clonotype turned up a few times. The chain couples TRBV10-3 to TRBJ2-7; a weak D match, TRBD2 (6 bases). The V gene's germline CDR1 is ENHRY and CDR2 SYGVKD. The length of the CDR3 is 15 residues. V shed 4 bases and J shed 0 bases, with 13 bases lying between them. The CDR3 loop is CAISVGGTDSYEQYV. Written as DNA, the CDR3 is TGTGCCATCAGTGTCGGAGGGACTGACTCCTACGAGCAGTACGTC.

The CDR3, as DNA: TGCGCCAGCAGCTCCCCGGCTGGGATGAACACTGAAGCTTTCTTT. This codes for CASSSPAGMNTEAFF. The chain combines TRBV5-1 with TRBJ1-1; unclear D gene. The CDR3 is 15 residues long. Germline CDR1 and CDR2: SGHRS and YFSETQ. The germline V and J ends were trimmed by 3 bases and 0 bases, with 12 bases remaining between them.

Only a few counts were recorded for this clonotype. This chain links TRBV5-5 with TRBJ2-7; D ambiguous. The CDR3 runs to 12 residues. Germline V CDR1 and CDR2: SGHKS, YYEKEE (reference sequence). The V gene lost 4 bases and the J gene lost 7 bases, with 12 bases spanning the gap. The DNA of the CDR3 is TGTGCCAGCAGCCCCTCAGTTGGGGAGCAGTACGTC. Its translation is CASSPSVGEQYV.

This sequence joins TRBV6-1 and TRBJ2-7; 10 nucleotides match TRBD2. The CDR3 sequence is 14 residues long. With V trimmed by 6 bases and J by 1 base, 3 bases remained unmatched. Germline lookup yields CDR1 MNHNS and CDR2 SASEGT. The CDR3 sequence is CASRLAGGSYEQYF. The CDR3 DNA is TGTGCCAGCAGGTTAGCGGGGGGATCCTACGAGCAGTACTTC.

This clonotype was seen a handful of times. The chain is built from TRBV5-1 and TRBJ2-5; 7 bases are shared with TRBD2. The V gene's germline CDR1 is SGHRS and CDR2 YFSETQ. The CDR3 length is 14 residues. J lost 5 bases, V lost 4 bases, and 8 bases had no gene match. Here the CDR3 DNA reads TGCGCCAGCAGCCCGCGGGGGTCGGGGGAGACCCAGTACTTC. Translating gives CASSPRGSGETQYF.

This clonotype has more than one count but fewer than ten. This chain joins TRBV7-2 and TRBJ2-3; D is ambiguous. Germline V gene data show CDR1 as SGHTA and CDR2 as FQGNSA. This CDR3 comprises 16 residues. V dropped 2 bases and J dropped 2 bases, with 14 bases sitting between them. The CDR3 DNA sequence: TGTGCCAGCAGCTTACCCTCTGATCTAAACACAGATACGCAGTATTTT. Its protein product is CASSLPSDLNTDTQYF.

This clonotype was counted once. V usage is TRBV2 and J usage is TRBJ1-1, with D possibly matching TRBD1 (5 bases). Germline V lookup: CDR1 SNHLY, CDR2 FYNNEI. Trimming shortened V by 6 bases and J by 11 bases, and 22 bases separated the two germline ends. The CDR3 covers 14 residues. The CDR3 protein is CASRERESQGSAFF. CDR3 coding DNA: TGTGCCAGCAGGGAACGGGAATCTCAGGGTTCTGCTTTCTTT.